The clone carrying this TCR beta chain occurred once. Its specificity is unknown. V gave up 1 base and J gave up 5 bases, with 11 bases separating them. The CDR3 is 14 amino acids. CDR1 is MNHEY, CDR2 SMNVEV, per germline (reference sequence). The sample belongs to a study of cytomegalovirus exposure and HLA in healthy donors. Overall study findings and caveats: Subsequent analysis showed first-cohort TCR clusters tending to co-occur in over a hundred validation repertoires. Rarity characterized most TCR sequences, yet some public TCRs appeared in many donors. Both high specificity and high sensitivity reportedly marked the classifier's diagnosis of cytomegalovirus status.

Sequencing was performed with immunoSEQ multiplex PCR; in TCRdb, only in-frame clones are kept and a portion is missing. Here the sample spans about 110,000 clones, more than 70% being singletons. The sequence was obtained from a woman younger than 35 in good health and CMV-seronegative. The sequenced sample consisted of PBMCs. The J gene is TRBJ2-5, the V gene TRBV27; tentatively, D is TRBD1 (5 bases). In DNA, the CDR3 is TGTGCCAGCAGTTTATTCCGACAGAGCGAGACCCAGTACTTC. Its protein product is CASSLFRQSETQYF.